This T cell receptor beta chain was captured by sequencing in a study of intratumoral heterogeneity in liver cancer. In terms of the full investigation: Across the full approximately 15-patient cohort, most patients were male and the median age was around 65 years. RNA-seq, DNA sequencing, TCR-seq and SNP array data from multiple regions of hepatocellular carcinoma specimens were combined in the study to investigate intratumor heterogeneity. A total of just over 70 multiregional samples from roughly 14 HCC patients, consisting of 51 tumoral and approximately 20 adjacent nontumoral regions, were included in the overall cohort. What the study reported, not specific to this receptor: A relatively low patient number and under-sampled tumor-infiltrating lymphocyte representation were acknowledged by the authors as limitations.

From cysteine to phenylalanine, the CDR3 is 14 amino acids long. Just CDR3 DNA is preserved here, 42 bases in frame from base 1. CDR1 and CDR2 were assigned from the germline V gene (reference sequence) as SGHNT and YYREEE. V is cut by 4 bases and J by 8 bases, and the space between the germline ends is 16 bases. Early-stage hepatocellular carcinoma was present in all patients, and no therapy was administered to any patient before surgical resection. No macroscopic evidence of necrosis or hemorrhage was present in the sampled areas. In two patients, TCR sequencing (ImmunoSeq) was performed on multiple regions. Frozen resection tissue samples were collected at least 1 cm apart from each other. Samples with the label N were taken from nontumoral liver tissue next to the tumor. Genomic DNA was extracted from bulk tissue using the DNeasy blood and tissue kit. A remark on this clone: Its antigen is currently not known. No base quality values were provided; no much bigger clone lies one nucleotide off.

The immunoSEQ assay was used to sequence TCR beta chain CDR3 regions from genomic DNA. Rearranged VDJ segments were amplified with primers annealing to V and J segments. As for the original processing: Clonality and richness metrics were computed with the ImmunoSeq Analyzer software. Differentially abundant clones between regions were identified using Fisher's exact test plus a beta-binomial method for added stringency. The table comes from immuneACCESS by way of TCRdb, which keeps in-frame sequences with V and J called. Part of the clones is missing from these tables; in studies checked, under half for an unresolved V gene and the rest for unknown reasons. Clone size and the V and J calls come from that table; the DNA yielded D and trimming. The sample table records 20,000 to 25,000 clones; around 78% of these occur just once. The top ten clones comprise approximately 18% of the sample.

The specimen was tumor-adjacent normal tissue, collected before any cancer treatment. This clonotype was sampled from a woman between 65 and 79 years old with hepatocellular carcinoma. Recombination connected TRBV5-4 to TRBJ2-4; the D segment cannot be called with confidence. Here the CDR3 is given as CASSPVERQDIQYF. In nucleotides, the sequence is TGTGCCAGCAGCCCGGTGGAGCGCCAGGACATTCAGTACTTC.